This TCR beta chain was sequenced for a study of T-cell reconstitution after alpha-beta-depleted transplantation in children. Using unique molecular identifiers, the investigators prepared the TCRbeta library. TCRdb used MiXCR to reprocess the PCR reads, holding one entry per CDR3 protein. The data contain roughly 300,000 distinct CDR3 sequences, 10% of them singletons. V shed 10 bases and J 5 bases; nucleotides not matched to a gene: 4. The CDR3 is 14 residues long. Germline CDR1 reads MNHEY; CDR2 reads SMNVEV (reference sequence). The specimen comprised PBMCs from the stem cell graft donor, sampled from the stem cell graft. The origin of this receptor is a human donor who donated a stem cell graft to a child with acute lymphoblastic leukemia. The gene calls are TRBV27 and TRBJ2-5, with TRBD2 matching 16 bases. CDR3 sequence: CATGLAGGSETQYF. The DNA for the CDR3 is TGTGCCACGGGACTAGCGGGAGGGTCTGAGACCCAGTACTTC.